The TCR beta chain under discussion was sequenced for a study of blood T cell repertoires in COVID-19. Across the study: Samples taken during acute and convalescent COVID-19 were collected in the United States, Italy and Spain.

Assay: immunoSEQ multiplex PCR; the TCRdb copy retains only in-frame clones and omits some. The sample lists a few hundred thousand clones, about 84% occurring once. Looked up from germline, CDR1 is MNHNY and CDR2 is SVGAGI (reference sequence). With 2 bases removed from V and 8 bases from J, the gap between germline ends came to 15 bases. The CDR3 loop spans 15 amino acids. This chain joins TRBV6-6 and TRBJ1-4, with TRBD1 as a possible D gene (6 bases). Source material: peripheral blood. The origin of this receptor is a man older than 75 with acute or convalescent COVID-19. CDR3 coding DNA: TGTGCCAGCAGTTACGTTGAGACAGGTAGCGAAAAACTGTTTTTT. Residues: CASSYVETGSEKLFF.